This T cell receptor (beta chain) was obtained from a study of OX40 agonist ivuxolimab in advanced cancers. Study-level background: Clinicians treated patients with ivuxolimab, an agonistic anti-OX40 (CD134) antibody. Checkpoint inhibitors had been given previously to approximately 40% of patients. Whole-study results and caveats: CD4+ and CD8+ T cells in blood underwent clonal expansion by week 6 at 0.1 to 3.0 mg/kg.

In the case of this clone: The antigen remains undetermined.

Generated by immunoSEQ multiplex PCR, the TCRdb table keeps only in-frame clones and is missing some. The sample has about 58,000 clones, approximately 90% seen once. Germline V gives CDR1 MNHNY, CDR2 SVGAGI (reference sequence). This CDR3 region has 16 residues. The ends lost 4 bases at V and 0 bases at J; junction bases unmatched: 8. This TCR was recovered from an adult with an advanced solid tumor such as melanoma, head and neck, liver or kidney cancer. The source material was CD4+ or CD8+ T cells sorted from blood, sampled in a trial of the OX40 agonist ivuxolimab. The chain has TRBV6-6 and TRBJ1-1; 7 bases are a match to TRBD1. CDR3 loop: CASSSSSGGMNTEAFF. The CDR3 DNA sequence: TGTGCCAGCAGTTCGTCATCAGGGGGGATGAACACTGAAGCTTTCTTT.